Reported below is one T cell receptor beta chain. The CDR3 totals 16 residues. V shed 1 base and J shed 3 bases, with 10 bases lying between them. Germline CDR1 reads LGHNA; CDR2 reads YSLEER. Sequencing was performed with immunoSEQ multiplex PCR; in TCRdb, only in-frame clones are kept and a portion is missing. Here the sample spans 35,000 to 45,000 clones, over 75% being singletons. This sample was included in a study of T cell changes during pregnancy in multiple sclerosis. The specimen was CD8+ T cells from peripheral blood mononuclear cells, collected in the first trimester of pregnancy. This chain uses TRBV4-3 with TRBJ2-6; tentatively, D is TRBD2 (6 bases). This receptor was obtained from a female donor with multiple sclerosis, enrolled in a pregnancy study. CDR3 nucleotides: TGCGCCAGCAGCCAAGCTCGGGGGAGTGGGGCCAACGTCCTGACTTTC. Protein: CASSQARGSGANVLTF.